Following are 16 T cell receptor beta chains from one sample sequenced in a study of blood T cells in healthy people across ages. Primed by a sample-barcoded 5' primer and a J-beta primer mix, a second PCR proceeded for about 6 to 12 cycles. TCRdb re-analysed the 5' RACE reads in MiXCR, keeping a single row per CDR3 protein. The sample has roughly 830,000 distinct CDR3 sequences, around 62% seen once. Sequencing input: blood. The receptors come from a young man in good health.

The chain joins TRBV15 to TRBJ2-1; D not certain. Germline V gene sequence: CDR1 LNHNV, CDR2 YYDKDF (reference sequence). The CDR3 has 13 residues. V was pared by 4 bases and J by 8 bases, with 12 bases between. CDR3 loop: CATSNYPGDEQFF. The CDR3 DNA reads TGTGCCACCAGCAATTATCCCGGCGATGAGCAGTTCTTC.

The chain uses TRBV10-3 and TRBJ2-7; D is unresolved. This CDR3 spans 14 amino acids. V was cut by 4 bases and J by 3 bases, with 13 bases left in between. CDR1 is ENHRY and CDR2 is SYGVKD in the germline V gene. CDR3: CAISAPARNYEQYF. The CDR3 DNA sequence: TGTGCCATCAGTGCCCCGGCGAGGAACTACGAGCAGTACTTC.

V and J are TRBV29-1 and TRBJ2-7; possible D gene TRBD2, 5 bases. V lost 4 bases and J 4 bases, leaving 14 bases between the germline ends. This CDR3 is built from 13 residues. CDR1 is SQVTM, CDR2 ANQGSEA, per germline. The CDR3 sequence is CSVASPSGYEQYF. The CDR3 DNA reads TGCAGCGTTGCGTCGCCCTCGGGGTACGAGCAGTACTTC.

Only a few counts were recorded for this clonotype. The chain uses TRBV4-1 and TRBJ2-7; D not resolved. The CDR3 extends over 13 amino acids. In germline, CDR1 is MGHRA, CDR2 YSYEKL. V lost 1 base and J lost 6, with 10 bases in between. For the CDR3, the DNA is TGCGCCAGCAGCCAAGGCGAGGTATTCGAGCAGTACTTC. It is translated as CASSQGEVFEQYF.

The chain is built from TRBV4-3 and TRBJ2-3; possibly TRBD2 for D (5 bases). Germline lookup yields CDR1 LGHNA and CDR2 YSLEER. V lost 1 base and J lost 1, with 9 bases in between. CDR3 length: 15 amino acids. This CDR3 is CASSQGVRGTDTQYF. The CDR3 DNA reads as TGCGCCAGCAGCCAAGGGGTGCGGGGCACAGATACGCAGTATTTT.

This chain connects TRBV7-2 to TRBJ2-1, with 8 bases lining up with TRBD2. The CDR3 consists of 14 residues. The V segment lost 5 bases and the J segment 7 bases; nucleotides outside the gene matches: 7. Germline CDR1 is SGHTA and CDR2 is FQGNSA. CDR3 loop: CASSGTGGSNEQFF. The CDR3 nucleotides read TGTGCCAGCAGCGGAACGGGGGGGAGTAATGAGCAGTTCTTC.

In its sample, this clonotype was seen once. The chain uses TRBV29-1 and TRBJ1-1; D gene uncertain. This CDR3 region has 12 residues. CDR1 is SQVTM, CDR2 ANQGSEA, per germline. Trimming removed 7 bases at V and 0 bases at J, with 9 bases between. CDR3 nucleotide sequence: TGCAGCGGCATAGTTATGAACACTGAAGCTTTCTTT. Translation: CSGIVMNTEAFF.

This clonotype was found many times. The rearrangement links TRBV11-2 to TRBJ2-1; D uncertain. The germline V gene has CDR1 SGHAT and CDR2 FQNNGV. CDR3 size: 11 residues. Trimming removed 1 base at V and 8 bases at J, with 3 bases between. The CDR3: CASSLVHEQFF. CDR3 nucleotides: TGTGCCAGCAGCTTAGTCCATGAGCAGTTCTTC.

This clonotype was seen only a few times. CDR3 nucleotide sequence: TGCGCCAGCAGCTTGTTAGAAAGGCGTGACGGGGAGCTGTTTTTT. Its translation: CASSLLERRDGELFF. V and J are TRBV5-1 and TRBJ2-2; D remains unclear. V lost 1 base and J 7 bases, leaving 14 bases between the germline ends. Looked up from germline, CDR1 is SGHRS and CDR2 is YFSETQ. The CDR3 spans 15 residues.

The J gene is TRBJ2-1, the V gene TRBV7-9; TRBD2 aligns across 7 bases. Germline-derived CDR1 and CDR2 are SEHNR and FQNEAQ (reference sequence). This CDR3 is built from 17 residues. V shed 4 bases and J 5 bases; nucleotides not matched to a gene: 14. The CDR3 nucleotides read TGTGCCAGCAGCTCCCGCCCAAATGAGCGGGGAAACAATGAGCAGTTCTTC. It translates to CASSSRPNERGNNEQFF.

This clonotype was counted a few times. This chain links TRBV6-2 or TRBV6-3 with TRBJ1-6; D may be TRBD1 (5 bases). In germline, CDR1 is MNHEY, CDR2 SVGEGT. The CDR3 sequence is 13 residues long. The germline V and J ends were trimmed by 5 bases and 10 bases, with 12 bases remaining between them. The CDR3, as DNA: TGTGCCAGCAGTGTGGGGGAGTACTCACCCCTCCACTTT. Its protein product is CASSVGEYSPLHF.

This chain links TRBV4-2 with TRBJ1-4, with 8 bases matching TRBD1. The CDR3 is 14 amino acids. The germline gives CDR1 LGHNA, CDR2 YNFKEQ. J lost 6 bases, V lost 1 base, and 1 base had no gene match. CDR3 amino acids: CASSQGQGHEKLFF. The CDR3 DNA is TGTGCCAGCAGCCAAGGACAGGGGCATGAAAAACTGTTTTTT.

The gene calls are TRBV15 and TRBJ1-6; TRBD1 aligns across 7 bases. V lost 4 bases to trimming and J lost 7 bases; unmatched junction nucleotides: 7. CDR1 and CDR2 from the germline V gene are LNHNV and YYDKDF (reference sequence). CDR3 length: 15 amino acids. CDR3 DNA sequence: TGTGCCACCAGCACCCACAGGGGTTGGAATTCACCCCTCCACTTT. This codes for CATSTHRGWNSPLHF.

The chain recombines TRBV19 with TRBJ2-5; TRBD1 matches at 7 bases. The germline V gene encodes CDR1 LNHDA and CDR2 SQIVND (reference sequence). This CDR3 contains 14 residues. The V and J ends lost 9 bases and 5 bases, in that order; junction bases with no gene match: 12. CDR3 region: CASRTGASTETQYF. CDR3 DNA sequence: TGTGCCAGCCGGACAGGAGCGTCGACTGAGACCCAGTACTTC.

This clonotype was picked up a small number of times. CDR3 sequence reads: CASSHRQGRSNQPQHF. CDR3 nucleotide sequence: TGTGCCAGCAGTCATCGACAGGGTCGGAGCAATCAGCCCCAGCATTTT. The rearrangement uses TRBV12-3 or TRBV12-4 and TRBJ1-5; 7 bases align to TRBD1. J lost 1 base, V lost 5 bases, and 8 bases had no gene match. This CDR3 has 16 amino acids.

This clonotype was seen a few times. This sequence joins TRBV28 and TRBJ2-7; D gene ambiguous. Germline loops: CDR1 MDHEN, CDR2 SYDVKM. V was trimmed by 2 bases and J by 0 bases, leaving 5 bases between them. The CDR3 runs to 13 residues. CDR3 sequence: CASSLRPSYEQYF. The CDR3 DNA reads TGTGCCAGCAGTTTACGACCCTCCTACGAGCAGTACTTC. The full variable domain, with the rest looked up from reference TRBV28 and TRBJ2-7, is DVKVTQSSRYLVKRTGEKVFLECVQDMDHENMFWYRQDPGLGLRLIYFSYDVKMKEKGDIPEGYSVSREKKERFSLILESASTNQTSMYLCASSLRPSYEQYFGPGTRLTVT.